This entry concerns a single T cell receptor beta chain. This entry belongs to a study of long-term antiretroviral therapy in people with HIV. This was the immunoSEQ v3.0 assay at survey level. Clones were read by immunoSEQ multiplex PCR, and TCRdb kept only the in-frame ones, dropping some. Of 14,000 or so clones listed, 70% to 90% are singletons. The CDR3 totals 15 residues. Trimming took 0 bases from V and 0 from J, leaving 8 bases between them. The germline V gene encodes CDR1 MNHEY and CDR2 SMNVEV (reference sequence). The sequencing used unsorted PBMCs, collected 6.2 years after starting antiretroviral therapy. The chain has TRBV27 and TRBJ1-1; D remains unclear. The source is a man in his forties with HIV. CDR3 region: CASSLSPGVNTEAFF. Written as DNA, the CDR3 is TGTGCCAGCAGTTTATCACCCGGGGTGAACACTGAAGCTTTCTTT.